The 27 T cell receptor beta chains presented below share a single source sample, sequenced in a study of T cell repertoires in cytomegalovirus infection. MiXCR, run by TCRdb on the reads, gives a single entry per CDR3 protein. The repertoire holds 450,000 to 550,000 distinct CDR3 sequences, under 55% seen once, with around two fifths in the top ten. Antigen specificity for these receptors is unknown. Sample: cultured PBMCs, taken from culture after CMV antigen stimulation. The receptors here all came from a human donor in good health (CMV status not recorded). Some clones in this sample may be carry-over from other donors' samples.

CDR3 coding DNA: TGTGCCAGCAGCTTAGCTTCGACAGTGTCCTACAATGAGCAGTTCTTC. This gives the protein CASSLASTVSYNEQFF. V usage is TRBV7-9 and J usage is TRBJ2-1, with D tentatively TRBD1 (5 bases). Germline CDR1 is SEHNR and CDR2 is FQNEAQ (reference sequence). V was trimmed by 0 bases and J by 1 base, leaving 10 bases between them. The CDR3 is 16 residues long. The full variable domain, in which reference TRBV7-9 and TRBJ2-1 provide the parts outside the CDR3, is DTGVSQNPRHKITKRGQNVTFRCDPISEHNRLYWYRQTLGQGPEFLTYFQNEAQLEKSRLLSDRFSAERPKGSFSTLEIQRTEQGDSAMYLCASSLASTVSYNEQFFGPGTRLTVL.

V gene TRBV7-2 combines with J gene TRBJ2-7; 10 bases agree with TRBD2. This CDR3 has 14 amino acids. The germline CDR1 and CDR2 sequences are SGHTA and FQGNSA. The ends lost 5 bases at V and 6 bases at J; junction bases unmatched: 7. Here the CDR3 DNA reads TGTGCCAGCAGCCGATCCGGGACTAGCGTCGAGCAGTACTTC. Its protein product is CASSRSGTSVEQYF.

V gene TRBV10-3 combines with J gene TRBJ1-6; 7 bases line up with TRBD1. The CDR3 covers 13 residues. Germline V gene data show CDR1 as ENHRY and CDR2 as SYGVKD. With 2 bases clipped from V and 12 bases from J, the junction kept 4 bases outside the gene matches. For the CDR3, the DNA is TGTGCCATCAGTGAGCAGGGGGGTGGACCCCTCCACTTT. Its protein is CAISEQGGGPLHF.

The chain recombines TRBV2 with TRBJ1-4; D gene ambiguous. The V gene lost 6 bases and the J gene lost 5 bases, with 16 bases spanning the gap. CDR3 length equals 15 residues. CDR1 SNHLY and CDR2 FYNNEI come from the germline V gene. For the CDR3, the DNA is TGTGCCAGCAGGGAGAACGACAACCAAAATGAAAAACTGTTTTTT. The encoded protein is CASRENDNQNEKLFF. The whole variable domain, filled in from reference TRBV2 and TRBJ1-4, reads EPEVTQTPSHQVTQMGQEVILRCVPISNHLYFYWYRQILGQKVEFLVSFYNNEISEKSEIFDDQFSVERPDGSNFTLKIRSTKLEDSAMYFCASRENDNQNEKLFFGSGTQLSVL.

The V gene is TRBV19, the J gene TRBJ2-3, with 7 bases identical to TRBD1. Germline V gene sequence: CDR1 LNHDA, CDR2 SQIVND (reference sequence). The CDR3 totals 13 residues. The ends lost 6 bases at V and 5 bases at J; junction bases unmatched: 5. For the CDR3, the DNA is TGTGCCAGTAGCCGGACAGGTCAAGATACGCAGTATTTT. This sequence encodes CASSRTGQDTQYF.

This sequence joins TRBV19 and TRBJ2-1, with 12 bases lining up with TRBD2. Trimming removed 5 bases from V and 9 bases from J; junction bases left unmatched: 8. The CDR3 is 15 amino acids. In germline, CDR1 is LNHDA, CDR2 SQIVND (reference sequence). CDR3 DNA sequence: TGTGCCAGTAGTGGAACTAGCGGGAGGTTCCGTGAGCAGTTCTTC. As protein: CASSGTSGRFREQFF.

This chain uses TRBV11-2 with TRBJ2-1; D could derive from TRBD1 or TRBD2 (5 bases each). The CDR3 consists of 11 residues. Germline loops: CDR1 SGHAT, CDR2 FQNNGV. The V and J ends lost 1 base and 12 bases respectively, with 7 bases between them. CDR3 amino acids: CASSLGDPQFF. Written as DNA, the CDR3 is TGTGCCAGCAGCTTAGGGGACCCGCAGTTCTTC.

The rearrangement uses TRBV20-1 and TRBJ2-7, with 7 bases lining up with TRBD2. The CDR3 runs 14 residues. V lost 0 bases and J lost 4; bases outside the gene matches: 6. CDR1 is DFQATT, CDR2 SNEGSKA, per germline (reference sequence). The CDR3 sequence is CSARDRLAAYEQYF. CDR3 in DNA: TGCAGTGCTAGAGATAGGCTAGCGGCTTACGAGCAGTACTTC.

This chain connects TRBV7-8 to TRBJ2-1; TRBD2 might be the D (6 bases). Looked up from germline, CDR1 is SGHVS and CDR2 is FQNEAQ. V was shortened by 5 bases and J by 3 bases, with 11 bases between the two germline ends. The CDR3 loop spans 14 amino acids. The CDR3 spells CASSETSYYNEQFF. CDR3 DNA sequence: TGTGCCAGCAGCGAGACTAGTTACTACAATGAGCAGTTCTTC. Combining the CDR3 with reference TRBV7-8 and TRBJ2-1 gives the whole variable domain GAGVSQSPRYKVAKRGQDVALRCDPISGHVSLFWYQQALGQGPEFLTYFQNEAQLDKSGLPSDRFFAERPEGSVSTLKIQRTQQEDSAVYLCASSETSYYNEQFFGPGTRLTVL.

This clonotype was counted a few times. This chain uses TRBV7-2 with TRBJ2-7, with 7 bases identical to TRBD2. The trim removed 5 bases at V and 1 base at J, leaving 14 bases unmatched. Germline loops: CDR1 SGHTA, CDR2 FQGNSA. The CDR3 has 17 residues. The CDR3 sequence: CASSEGKWAGESYEQYF. The CDR3 nucleotides read TGTGCCAGCAGCGAAGGAAAGTGGGCGGGAGAGTCCTACGAGCAGTACTTC.

This clonotype was seen a few times. This chain joins TRBV29-1 and TRBJ2-5; D unclear. The germline CDR1 and CDR2 sequences are SQVTM and ANQGSEA. The CDR3 is 14 residues long. Trimming pared 3 bases from V and 0 bases from J, leaving 11 bases between. CDR3 region: CSVELGSYQETQYF. In DNA form, the CDR3 reads TGCAGCGTTGAGCTAGGGTCGTACCAAGAGACCCAGTACTTC.

The chain carries TRBV7-2 and TRBJ2-5; D gene uncertain. With 6 bases removed from V and 6 bases from J, the gap between germline ends came to 14 bases. Germline CDR1 SGHTA, CDR2 FQGNSA. The length of the CDR3 is 13 residues. Written as DNA, the CDR3 is TGTGCCAGCAGGCCCTTGGTAGGAAAGACCCAGTACTTC. It encodes CASRPLVGKTQYF.

The CDR3 region has the DNA TGTGCCAGCAGCTATAGACAGGGGGCAATTATGGAGCCCCAGCATTTT. This gives the protein CASSYRQGAIMEPQHF. The chain is built from TRBV7-2 and TRBJ1-5; TRBD1 matches at 10 bases. The CDR3 is 16 residues long. In germline, CDR1 is SGHTA, CDR2 FQGNSA. The V and J ends lost 4 bases and 8 bases, in that order; junction bases with no gene match: 11.

The chain employs TRBV20-1 and TRBJ2-7; a possible D gene is TRBD2 (6 bases). CDR1 and CDR2 from the germline V gene are DFQATT and SNEGSKA (reference sequence). V lost 3 bases and J lost 5, with 17 bases in between. This CDR3 is 14 amino acids long. CDR3 residues: CSASPSGGVHEQYF. The CDR3 DNA sequence: TGCAGTGCTAGTCCCTCCGGAGGGGTTCACGAGCAGTACTTC.

This clonotype was seen repeatedly, ten times or more. The chain combines TRBV7-2 with TRBJ2-2; the D is unclear. V lost 5 bases, J lost 6 bases, and 7 bases lay in between. The CDR3 is 12 amino acids. Germline V gives CDR1 SGHTA, CDR2 FQGNSA. The CDR3 protein is CASSPPPGELFF. Here the CDR3 DNA reads TGTGCCAGCAGCCCCCCTCCCGGGGAGCTGTTTTTT.

The chain couples TRBV27 to TRBJ2-7; D unresolved. Germline V gives CDR1 MNHEY, CDR2 SMNVEV (reference sequence). The CDR3 is 17 amino acids. The V end was cut by 0 bases, the J end by 2 bases, with 17 bases between. CDR3 residues: CASSLSFTIPSTYEQYF. As DNA, the CDR3 is TGTGCCAGCAGTTTATCCTTTACTATTCCCTCGACCTACGAGCAGTACTTC.

This chain connects TRBV7-2 to TRBJ2-4; the D is unclear. Germline V CDR1 and CDR2: SGHTA, FQGNSA. The CDR3 has 19 amino acids. Deletions cut 7 bases from V and 1 base from J, with 26 bases between. The CDR3 here is CASTRSTGPTLRAKNIQYF. CDR3 bases: TGTGCCAGCACCCGCTCGACCGGGCCCACCCTTCGGGCCAAAAACATTCAGTACTTC. The full variable domain, rest sourced from reference TRBV7-2 and TRBJ2-4, is GAGVSQSPSNKVTEKGKDVELRCDPISGHTALYWYRQSLGQGLEFLIYFQGNSAPDKSGLPSDRFSAERTGGSVSTLTIQRTQQEDSAVYLCASTRSTGPTLRAKNIQYFGAGTRLSVL.

For the CDR3, the DNA is TGTGCCAGCAAGAATAAGGGACTAGCGGGGGGCCCGGCCAAAAACATTCAGTACTTC. This codes for CASKNKGLAGGPAKNIQYF. The V call is TRBV2, the J call TRBJ2-4, with 15 bases that match TRBD2. Trimming took 7 bases from V and 1 from J; bases not matched to a gene: 11. The CDR3 length is 19 residues. Germline V gene lookup returns CDR1 SNHLY and CDR2 FYNNEI.

The rearrangement links TRBV6-1 to TRBJ1-1; D remains ambiguous. V shed 6 bases and J shed 3 bases, with 11 bases lying between them. The CDR3 consists of 13 residues. Germline V gene sequence: CDR1 MNHNS, CDR2 SASEGT. CDR3 loop: CASRENQDTEAFF. Here the CDR3 DNA reads TGTGCCAGCAGGGAAAATCAGGACACTGAAGCTTTCTTT.

This chain joins TRBV6-5 and TRBJ2-2; perhaps D is TRBD1 or TRBD2 (5 bases each). Germline V gives CDR1 MNHEY, CDR2 SVGAGI. The CDR3 has 16 residues. V dropped 5 bases and J dropped 3 bases, with 16 bases sitting between them. DNA of the CDR3: TGTGCCAGCAGTGCCGGGACCGCAAGGGACACCGGGGAGCTGTTTTTT. It yields the protein CASSAGTARDTGELFF.

The chain carries TRBV20-1 and TRBJ2-1, with D uncertain. This CDR3 is built from 13 residues. The germline CDR1 and CDR2 sequences are DFQATT and SNEGSKA (reference sequence). The DNA for the CDR3 is TGCAGCGCCGTCTCTACCCTTTACAATGAGCAGTTCTTC. As protein: CSAVSTLYNEQFF.

This clonotype was detected a few times. This chain links TRBV6-5 with TRBJ2-1; 7 bases line up with TRBD2. The CDR3 loop spans 16 amino acids. Trimming removed 2 bases from V and 3 bases from J; junction bases left unmatched: 7. The germline gives CDR1 MNHEY, CDR2 SVGAGI. The CDR3 nucleotides read TGTGCCAGCAGTTACGATAGGACTAGAGGCTACAATGAGCAGTTCTTC. As protein: CASSYDRTRGYNEQFF.

This clonotype was seen a few times. The rearrangement joins TRBV7-2 to TRBJ1-3; D is uncertain. The CDR3 is 14 residues long. CDR1 is SGHTA, CDR2 FQGNSA, per germline. V lost 1 base to trimming and J lost 3 bases, with 7 bases between them. The chain's CDR3 is CASSLGMYGNTIYF. The CDR3, as DNA: TGTGCCAGCAGCTTAGGGATGTATGGAAACACCATATATTTT.

The chain couples TRBV18 to TRBJ2-1, with D perhaps given as TRBD1 or TRBD2 (5 bases each). Per the germline V gene, CDR1 is KGHSH and CDR2 is LQKENI. The CDR3 consists of 12 residues. The V end lost 8 bases, the J end lost 9 bases, and 14 bases lay between the germline ends. The CDR3 DNA reads TGTGCCAGCGCAACTGGGGACCTTGAGCAGTTCTTC. It yields the protein CASATGDLEQFF.

The chain has TRBV28 and TRBJ2-7; D perhaps matches TRBD2 (5 bases). The CDR3 is made up of 15 amino acids. Trimming stripped 3 bases from V and 6 bases from J, with 18 bases between. Germline V gives CDR1 MDHEN, CDR2 SYDVKM. The CDR3 protein is CASSFQLDWLSEQYF. The DNA for the CDR3 is TGTGCCAGCAGTTTCCAACTGGACTGGCTGAGCGAGCAGTACTTC. Based on the CDR3 plus reference TRBV28 and TRBJ2-7, the full variable domain is DVKVTQSSRYLVKRTGEKVFLECVQDMDHENMFWYRQDPGLGLRLIYFSYDVKMKEKGDIPEGYSVSREKKERFSLILESASTNQTSMYLCASSFQLDWLSEQYFGPGTRLTVT.

The gene calls are TRBV19 and TRBJ1-5; D ambiguous. The germline CDR1 and CDR2 sequences are LNHDA and SQIVND (reference sequence). The CDR3 is made up of 13 amino acids. V was pared by 4 bases and J by 7 bases, with 11 bases between. In DNA form, the CDR3 reads TGTGCCAGTAGTACTGGTGTGATCCAGCCCCAGCATTTT. Translated, it gives CASSTGVIQPQHF.

CDR3 bases: TGCAGTGCCAGGGGGGGTAGGGGCTTGGGCGAGCAGTACTTC. This codes for CSARGGRGLGEQYF. The chain combines TRBV20-1 with TRBJ2-7; either TRBD1 or TRBD2 may fit D (7 bases each). Germline V gene lookup returns CDR1 DFQATT and CDR2 SNEGSKA (reference sequence). V lost 6 bases and J 6 bases, leaving 21 bases between the germline ends. CDR3 length: 14 residues.